This T cell receptor beta chain was recovered during a study of vaccination and CD4 T cells after COVID-19. Treatment in this sample: approximately nine-day PBMC culture with coronavirus spike peptide pools or control peptides (ViraFEST assay). Sequencing of DNA taken from cultured CD4+ T cells relied on the Oncomine TCR Beta short-read assay. One entry per CDR3 protein, called by TCRdb with MiXCR from the PCR reads. The sample shows 8,000 to 9,000 distinct CDR3 sequences, around 72% of them seen only once. This clonotype was counted a single time. No antigen is known for it. CDR1 is KGHDR, CDR2 SFDVKD, per germline. V was cut by 5 bases and J by 4 bases, with 13 bases left in between. The CDR3 contains 15 residues.

This receptor was obtained from a human donor who had recovered from COVID-19. The specimen was CD4+ T cells from blood, cultured in vitro. The chain joins TRBV24-1 to TRBJ2-2, with a weak D call TRBD2 (6 bases). CDR3 in amino acids: CATSGSQGGTGELFF. DNA for the CDR3: TGTGCCACCAGTGGTAGCCAGGGAGGCACCGGGGAGCTGTTTTTT.